These T cell receptor beta chains were read from a single sample in a study of early T cells in non-severe SARS-CoV-2 infection. TCRdb re-analysed the 5' RACE reads in MiXCR, keeping a single row per CDR3 protein. This sample yields around 84,000 distinct CDR3 sequences, of which 13% to 15% are seen a single time; more than 6.5% belongs to the top ten. The source material was whole blood. Receptors originate from an adult who was a healthcare worker with PCR-confirmed SARS-CoV-2 infection or an uninfected control (not recorded which). CDR3s include the opening cysteine and the closing phenylalanine or tryptophan. Each record gives: J gene, V gene, CDR3 protein.

>TRBJ2-7|TRBV29-1
CSVLPYPGSSPRGEQYF
>TRBJ2-2|TRBV7-9
CASSPGTSGRAGTGELFF
>TRBJ2-1|TRBV29-1
CSVIPGLAGGPAFYNEQFF
>TRBJ2-3|TRBV7-6
CASSFFIGTSGRADGTDTQYF
>TRBJ2-7|TRBV20-1
CSAMRGRYEQYF
>TRBJ2-7|TRBV6-6
CASSSAGTGGPHEQYF
>TRBJ2-7|TRBV27
CASSLSGTGYEQYF
>TRBJ1-2|TRBV27
CASQRAGGGNGYTF
>TRBJ1-2|TRBV6-5
CASRTGGFYGYTF
>TRBJ1-2|TRBV7-9
CASSANREGGYTF
>TRBJ2-7|TRBV20-1
CSVTTRREGYEQYF
>TRBJ2-5|TRBV4-1
CASSLETGSATQYF
>TRBJ1-5|TRBV20-1
CSLTGTGRNQPQHF
>TRBJ2-7|TRBV6-1
CASSISDRPPYEQYF
>TRBJ2-3|TRBV11-2
CASSSGSWTDTQYF
>TRBJ2-1|TRBV19
CASSMDSSSYNEQFF
>TRBJ1-5|TRBV27
CASSLSAGSSNQPQHF
>TRBJ1-1|TRBV5-1
CASSLAGAQEAFF
>TRBJ2-3|TRBV20-1
CSARAHRDRGTDTQYF
>TRBJ2-1|TRBV18
CASSTRGRGRENEQFF
>TRBJ1-6|TRBV28
CASSSGPSSRKPLHF
>TRBJ1-1|TRBV27
CASIGDLLDSEAFF
>TRBJ1-6|TRBV6-5
CASSYGGLRNSPLHF
>TRBJ2-1|TRBV6-5
CASSLSGTPSYYNEQFF
>TRBJ2-1|TRBV12-3/TRBV12-4
CASSLVPDNEQFF
>TRBJ2-1|TRBV11-2
CASSSDGKLYNEQFF
>TRBJ2-1|TRBV5-1
CASSLSLNQEQFF
>TRBJ1-1|TRBV7-9
CASSLGDGTVKPEAFF
>TRBJ2-1|TRBV2
CASKKNPSSYNEQFF
>TRBJ2-2|TRBV25-1
CASSERGQGNTGELFF
>TRBJ2-7|TRBV28
CASTNSGTKQYF
>TRBJ2-7|TRBV7-2
CASSLARTGWFRDEQYF
>TRBJ2-7|TRBV28
CASRDPGHPYEQYF
>TRBJ2-2|TRBV7-6
CASRTVQGGYGELFF
>TRBJ1-4|TRBV6-5
CASRPPGGNEKLFF
>TRBJ2-7|TRBV15
CATSRDTVGNEQYF
>TRBJ2-1|TRBV20-1
CSARGGLDSYNEQFF
>TRBJ2-1|TRBV11-2
CASSLWASGANEQFF
>TRBJ1-2|TRBV29-1
CSAQGKGYTF
>TRBJ2-2|TRBV6-6
CASMGTPASGELFF
>TRBJ2-3|TRBV6-4
CASSMLGGADTQYF
>TRBJ2-1|TRBV29-1
CSVVSSGNEQFF
>TRBJ2-5|TRBV9
CASSVAGTRRGAQYF
>TRBJ1-1|TRBV29-1
CSVEGRGTEAFF
>TRBJ2-7|TRBV7-9
CASSSLGTSPLEQYF
>TRBJ1-2|TRBV6-4
CASSAGLNYGYTF
>TRBJ2-7|TRBV7-9
CASSQTRAGEQYF
>TRBJ2-7|TRBV12-3/TRBV12-4
CASSLGLASYEQYF
>TRBJ1-1|TRBV29-1
CSVDGGTASEAFF